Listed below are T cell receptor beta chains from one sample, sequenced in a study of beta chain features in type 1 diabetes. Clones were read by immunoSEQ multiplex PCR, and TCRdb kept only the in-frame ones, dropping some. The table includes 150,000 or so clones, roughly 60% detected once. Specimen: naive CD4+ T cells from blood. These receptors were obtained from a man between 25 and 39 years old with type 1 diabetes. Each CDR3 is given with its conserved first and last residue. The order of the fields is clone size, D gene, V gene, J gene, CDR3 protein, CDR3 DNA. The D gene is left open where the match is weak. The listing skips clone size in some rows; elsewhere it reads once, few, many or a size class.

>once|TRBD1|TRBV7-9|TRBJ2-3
CASSRTGQGSDTQYF
TGTGCCAGCAGCCGAACGGGACAGGGCTCAGATACGCAGTATTTT
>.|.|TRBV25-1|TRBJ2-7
CASSEYWQGGSYEQYF
TGTGCCAGCAGTGAATATTGGCAGGGGGGGTCCTACGAGCAGTACTTC
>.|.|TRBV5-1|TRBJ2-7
CASRGLSGDEQYF
TGCGCCAGCAGGGGACTGTCCGGCGACGAGCAGTACTTC
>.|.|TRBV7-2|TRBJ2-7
CASSLNYEQYF
TGTGCCAGCAGCTTAAACTACGAGCAGTACTTC
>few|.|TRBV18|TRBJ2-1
CASSSRGGGSSYNEQFF
TGTGCCAGCTCATCAAGGGGAGGGGGAAGCTCCTACAATGAGCAGTTCTTC
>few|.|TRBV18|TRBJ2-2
CASSPPGSTGELFF
TGTGCCAGCTCCCCACCTGGGAGCACCGGGGAGCTGTTTTTT
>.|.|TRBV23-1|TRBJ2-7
CASRTEGCYSYEQYF
TGCGCCAGCAGGACGGAAGGCTGCTACTCCTACGAGCAGTACTTC
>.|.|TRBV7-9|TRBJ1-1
CSLGGTEAFF
TGTTCCCTGGGGGGAACTGAAGCTTTCTTT
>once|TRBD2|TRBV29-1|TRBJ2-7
CSVEETAGAYEQYF
TGCAGCGTTGAAGAAACCGCGGGGGCCTACGAGCAGTACTTC
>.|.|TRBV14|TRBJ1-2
CASSQAVLGGVHYGYTF
TGTGCCAGCAGCCAAGCTGTTCTCGGCGGGGTACACTATGGCTACACCTTC
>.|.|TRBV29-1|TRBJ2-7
CSAGTSEQYF
TGCAGCGCAGGAACGTCCGAGCAGTACTTC
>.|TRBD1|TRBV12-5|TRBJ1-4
CASGSRTGNNEKLFF
TGTGCTAGTGGTTCCAGGACAGGCAATAATGAAAAACTGTTTTTT
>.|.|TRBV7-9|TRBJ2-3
CASSSAWRGSTDTQYF
TGTGCCAGCAGCTCCGCTTGGAGGGGAAGCACAGATACGCAGTATTTT
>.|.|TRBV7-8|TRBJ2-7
CASSFREPDSYEQYF
TGTGCCAGCAGCTTCCGGGAGCCAGACTCCTACGAGCAGTACTTC
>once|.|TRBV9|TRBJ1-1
CASSVLANTEAFF
TGTGCCAGCAGCGTACTGGCGAACACTGAAGCTTTCTTT
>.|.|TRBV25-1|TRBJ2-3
CASSDRFLTDTQYF
TGTGCCAGCAGTGACAGGTTTCTCACAGATACGCAGTATTTT
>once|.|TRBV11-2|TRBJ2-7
CASSSTSYEQYF
TGTGCCAGCAGCTCGACTAGCTACGAGCAGTACTTC
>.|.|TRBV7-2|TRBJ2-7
CASSLAGSPNFYEQYF
TGTGCCAGCAGCTTAGCAGGCAGCCCGAACTTTTACGAGCAGTACTTC
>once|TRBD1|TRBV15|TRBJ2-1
CATSGIHRDRDNEQFF
TGTGCCACCAGCGGAATACACCGGGACAGGGACAATGAGCAGTTCTTC
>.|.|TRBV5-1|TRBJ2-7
CASSRGEYEQYF
TGCGCCAGCAGTCGAGGAGAATACGAGCAGTACTTC
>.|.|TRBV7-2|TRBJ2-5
CASSFISVGDQYF
TGTGCCAGCAGCTTTATCTCCGTCGGGGACCAGTACTTC
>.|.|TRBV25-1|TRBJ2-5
CASGWGETQYF
TGTGCCAGCGGATGGGGAGAGACCCAGTACTTC
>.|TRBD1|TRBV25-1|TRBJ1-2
CASSVSAQGEWYGYTF
TGTGCCAGCAGTGTGTCGGCACAGGGGGAGTGGTATGGCTACACCTTC
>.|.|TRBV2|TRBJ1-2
CASSEGRNYGYTF
TGTGCCAGCAGTGAAGGCAGAAACTATGGCTACACCTTC
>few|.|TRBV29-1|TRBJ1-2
CSVGGNGYTF
TGCAGCGTTGGTGGGAACGGCTACACCTTC
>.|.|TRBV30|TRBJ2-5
CAWSTRVVETQYF
TGTGCCTGGAGTACAAGGGTGGTTGAGACCCAGTACTTC
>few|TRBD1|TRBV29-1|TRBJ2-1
CSIDRAYSYNEQFF
TGCAGCATCGACAGGGCATACTCCTACAATGAGCAGTTCTTC
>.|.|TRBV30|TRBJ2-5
CAWRGGGQPETQYF
TGTGCCTGGAGGGGAGGGGGCCAGCCAGAGACCCAGTACTTC
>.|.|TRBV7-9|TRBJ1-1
CASSLGFRGHMNTEAFF
TGTGCCAGCAGCTTAGGGTTCAGGGGACATATGAACACTGAAGCTTTCTTT
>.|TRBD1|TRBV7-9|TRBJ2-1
CASSQRGQGYNEQFF
TGTGCCAGCAGCCAGCGGGGACAGGGATACAATGAGCAGTTCTTC
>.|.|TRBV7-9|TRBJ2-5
CASSLGTGETQYF
TGTGCCAGCAGCTTGGGGACCGGAGAGACCCAGTACTTC
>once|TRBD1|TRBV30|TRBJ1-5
CAWSQGGNQPQHF
TGTGCCTGGAGTCAGGGGGGCAATCAGCCCCAGCATTTT
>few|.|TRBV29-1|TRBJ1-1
CSVVSVMNTEAFF
TGCAGCGTTGTTTCCGTCATGAACACTGAAGCTTTCTTT
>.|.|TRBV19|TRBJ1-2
CASSRSWQGSYGYTF
TGTGCCAGTAGTCGAAGTTGGCAGGGAAGTTATGGCTACACCTTC
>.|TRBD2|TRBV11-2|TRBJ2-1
CASSSSGGAYNEQFF
TGTGCCAGCAGCAGTAGCGGGGGGGCTTACAATGAGCAGTTCTTC
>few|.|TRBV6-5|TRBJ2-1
CASSHHNEQFF
TGTGCCAGCAGTCATCATAATGAGCAGTTCTTC
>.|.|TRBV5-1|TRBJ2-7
CASSLSSASVTYEQYF
TGCGCCAGCAGCTTGTCGTCTGCGTCTGTTACCTACGAGCAGTACTTC
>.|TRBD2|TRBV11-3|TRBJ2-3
CASTSGVAGDTDTQYF
TGTGCCAGCACCTCCGGCGTAGCGGGGGACACAGATACGCAGTATTTT
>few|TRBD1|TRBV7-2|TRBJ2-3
CASSLEQGSDTQYF
TGTGCCAGCAGCTTAGAACAGGGGTCAGATACGCAGTATTTT
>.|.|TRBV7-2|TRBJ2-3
CASSLARGGDTQYF
TGTGCCAGCAGCTTAGCCAGGGGTGGAGATACGCAGTATTTT
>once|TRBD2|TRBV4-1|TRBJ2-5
CASSLSGLAETQYF
TGCGCCAGCAGCCTGTCGGGACTAGCGGAGACCCAGTACTTC
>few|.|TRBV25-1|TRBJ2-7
CASSDRNVYEQYF
TGTGCCAGCAGTGACAGGAACGTCTACGAGCAGTACTTC
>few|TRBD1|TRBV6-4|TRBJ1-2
CASSEAWTGTGGYTF
TGTGCCAGCAGTGAAGCGTGGACAGGGACGGGAGGCTACACCTTC
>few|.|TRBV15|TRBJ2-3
CATSSPQGQGVTDTQYF
TGTGCCACCAGCAGCCCCCAGGGCCAGGGAGTCACAGATACGCAGTATTTT
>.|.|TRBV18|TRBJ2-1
CASSDYNEQFF
TGTGCCAGCTCAGACTACAATGAGCAGTTCTTC
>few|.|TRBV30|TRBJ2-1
CAWTSDSGYNEQFF
TGTGCCTGGACTTCGGACTCAGGGTACAATGAGCAGTTCTTC
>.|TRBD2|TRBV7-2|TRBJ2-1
CASSSLAGGLNEQFF
TGTGCCAGCAGCTCCCTAGCGGGGGGGCTCAATGAGCAGTTCTTC
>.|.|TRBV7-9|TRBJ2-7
CASSEDGYEQYF
TGTGCCAGCAGCGAGGACGGATACGAGCAGTACTTC
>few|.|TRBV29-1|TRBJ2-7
CSAGNPFSEQYF
TGCAGCGCCGGGAACCCTTTCTCCGAGCAGTACTTC
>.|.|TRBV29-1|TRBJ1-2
CSVEGGMSNNYGYTF
TGCAGCGTTGAAGGTGGGATGAGTAATAACTATGGCTACACCTTC
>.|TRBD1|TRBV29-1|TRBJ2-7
CSVENRGTAEYF
TGCAGCGTAGAAAACAGGGGAACGGCGGAGTACTTC
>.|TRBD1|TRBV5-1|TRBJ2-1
CASVDRAHEQFF
TGCGCCAGCGTTGACAGGGCCCATGAGCAGTTCTTC
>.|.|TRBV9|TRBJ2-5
CASSHLDWYQETQYF
TGTGCCAGCAGCCACCTTGACTGGTACCAAGAGACCCAGTACTTC
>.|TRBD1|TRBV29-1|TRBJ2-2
CSVQGQGKPGELFF
TGCAGCGTTCAGGGACAGGGTAAACCCGGGGAGCTGTTTTTT
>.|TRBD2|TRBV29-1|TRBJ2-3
CSVEGLAEADTQYF
TGCAGCGTTGAGGGACTAGCGGAGGCAGATACGCAGTATTTT
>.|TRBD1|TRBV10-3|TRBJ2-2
CATSGQTNTGELFF
TGTGCCACCTCGGGACAGACGAACACCGGGGAGCTGTTTTTT
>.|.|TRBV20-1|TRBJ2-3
CSARRGELYF
TGCAGTGCTAGGAGAGGCGAGTTGTATTTT